This record covers a single T cell receptor (beta chain). Amplification in unsorted PBMC replicate PCRs started from around 330 ng DNA, which equals roughly 27,000 T cell genomes. TCRdb's copy holds only in-frame clones and misses some; the assay was immunoSEQ multiplex PCR. The table records approximately 500,000 clones, about four fifths of them present only once. This sample is drawn from a study of shared clonotypes between healthy human individuals. CDR1 is PRHDT, CDR2 FYEKMQ, per germline (reference sequence). CDR3 length equals 13 residues. With 9 bases removed from V and 3 bases from J, the gap between germline ends came to 11 bases. The study drew all its donors from Caucasian adults living in Nashville, Tennessee.

This clonotype originated in a woman aged 40 to 55 in good health. Some clones in this sample may be carry-over from other donors' samples. The V call is TRBV13, the J call TRBJ2-2; possibly TRBD1 for D (6 bases). The source material was PBMCs. The chain's CDR3 is CASKQGYTGELFF. The CDR3 DNA is TGTGCCAGTAAGCAGGGGTACACCGGGGAGCTGTTTTTT.